Below are 11 T cell receptor beta chains sequenced from a single sample in a study of post-analysis software for immune sequencing data. Regarding the study as a whole: TRBV5-6, TRBV5-1 and TRBV20-1 belonged to a set of about five TRBV segments that were more frequent in patients than controls.

These TCRs' antigens remain unknown. Libraries were made from TCR beta cDNA, and they carried unique molecular identifiers. TCRdb recomputed calls from the PCR reads with MiXCR, one row per CDR3 protein. Of roughly 730,000 distinct CDR3 sequences in the sample, around 27% were seen once. Sequencing was performed on blood. The receptor set was obtained from a girl between 5 and 17 years old with multiple sclerosis.

This clonotype was counted between two and nine times. This rearrangement joins TRBV12-3 or TRBV12-4 to TRBJ2-7, with D possibly TRBD1 on 6 matching bases. With 5 bases removed from V and 7 bases from J, the gap between germline ends came to 21 bases. The CDR3 is 15 amino acids. The CDR3 nucleotides are TGTGCCAGCAGTCTACAGGGACACCGCCAGACGGAGCAGTACTTC. Its translation: CASSLQGHRQTEQYF.

The table lists this clonotype with many counts. CDR3 in DNA: TGCAGTGCTAGGAGCGAGGGGTACCAAGAGACCCAGTACTTC. The encoded protein is CSARSEGYQETQYF. V is TRBV20-1 and J is TRBJ2-5; D possibly uses TRBD1 or TRBD2 (5 bases each). The CDR3 loop spans 14 amino acids. The V gene's germline CDR1 is DFQATT and CDR2 SNEGSKA (reference sequence). Deletions cut 3 bases from V and 0 bases from J, with 11 bases between.

Turning to this clonotype: One end of the junction is discordant with germline, which a read error may explain. J is TRBJ2-5 and V is TRBV12-3 or TRBV12-4, with 13 bases aligning to TRBD2. The CDR3 covers 16 residues. The CDR3 sequence: CTSRPGLAGSRGEQYF. The CDR3 DNA reads as TGTACCAGCAGGCCGGGACTAGCGGGGAGTCGGGGTGAGCAGTACTTC.

This clonotype showed up just a few times. In DNA, the CDR3 is TGTGCCAGCACACCCTCCTCGGGTGAAAAACTGTTTTTT. Protein sequence: CASTPSSGEKLFF. The chain combines TRBV27 with TRBJ1-4, with D hard to call. V was cut by 7 bases and J by 7 bases, with 13 bases left in between. CDR3 size: 13 residues. The germline gives CDR1 MNHEY, CDR2 SMNVEV (reference sequence).

With regard to this clonotype: A much larger clone lies one base from this, so it may be a read error. The chain links TRBV20-1 to TRBJ2-5, with a possible D match to TRBD2 (5 bases). Trimming cost V 5 bases and J 4 bases, with 17 bases left between them. This CDR3 comprises 14 residues. The germline CDR1 and CDR2 sequences are DFQATT and SNEGSKA (reference sequence). The CDR3 loop reads CSAGLGGWGETQYF. The CDR3 coding sequence is TGCAGTGCTGGGCTTGGAGGTTGGGGAGAGACCCAGTACTTC.

J is TRBJ1-4 and V is TRBV20-1, with D perhaps TRBD1 (6 bases). V was trimmed by 3 bases and J by 3 bases, leaving 11 bases between them. Germline CDR1 reads DFQATT; CDR2 reads SNEGSKA (reference sequence). This CDR3 has 14 residues. The CDR3 DNA follows: TGCAGTGCTAGCCGGCCAGGGGCTAATGAAAAACTGTTTTTT. This encodes CSASRPGANEKLFF.

This clonotype has more than one count but fewer than ten. The chain joins TRBV4-2 to TRBJ1-2, with a tentative D call TRBD1 (5 bases). The V gene lost 3 bases and the J gene lost 4 bases, with 21 bases spanning the gap. This CDR3 is 17 amino acids long. CDR1 is LGHNA and CDR2 is YNFKEQ in the germline V gene. This CDR3 is CASSQQVLRDGIYGYTF. CDR3 coding DNA: TGTGCCAGCAGCCAGCAGGTGCTCCGGGACGGCATCTATGGCTACACCTTC.

J is TRBJ1-1 and V is TRBV4-1; D uncertain. The CDR3 has 14 residues. Looked up from germline, CDR1 is MGHRA and CDR2 is YSYEKL. V was clipped by 1 base and J by 0 bases, with 6 bases between them. CDR3 in amino acids: CASSQVQVNTEAFF. CDR3 DNA: TGCGCCAGCAGCCAAGTTCAGGTGAACACTGAAGCTTTCTTT.

This clonotype was observed a few times. The rearrangement uses TRBV20-1 and TRBJ1-2, with D perhaps TRBD1 (5 bases). The germline CDR1 and CDR2 sequences are DFQATT and SNEGSKA (reference sequence). The CDR3 is 15 amino acids. Trimming removed 1 base at V and 4 bases at J, with 16 bases between. The CDR3 spells CSARGAQGVGYGYTF. The CDR3 DNA is TGCAGTGCTAGAGGGGCGCAGGGAGTTGGCTATGGCTACACCTTC.

This chain uses TRBV4-3 with TRBJ1-5; D ambiguous. With 1 base removed from V and 5 bases from J, the gap between germline ends came to 9 bases. The CDR3 is 14 residues long. Germline V gives CDR1 LGHNA, CDR2 YSLEER. CDR3 coding DNA: TGCGCCAGCAGCCAAGGTGAGGCGTATCAGCCCCAGCATTTT. Protein: CASSQGEAYQPQHF.

This clonotype was recorded a few times. The V gene is TRBV29-1, the J gene TRBJ2-1; D ambiguous. V lost 5 bases, J lost 2 bases, and 10 bases lay in between. The length of the CDR3 is 13 residues. Per germline, CDR1 SQVTM and CDR2 ANQGSEA. The CDR3 protein is CSVCPEPYNEQFF. The CDR3 nucleotides are TGCAGCGTTTGTCCCGAACCCTACAATGAGCAGTTCTTC.